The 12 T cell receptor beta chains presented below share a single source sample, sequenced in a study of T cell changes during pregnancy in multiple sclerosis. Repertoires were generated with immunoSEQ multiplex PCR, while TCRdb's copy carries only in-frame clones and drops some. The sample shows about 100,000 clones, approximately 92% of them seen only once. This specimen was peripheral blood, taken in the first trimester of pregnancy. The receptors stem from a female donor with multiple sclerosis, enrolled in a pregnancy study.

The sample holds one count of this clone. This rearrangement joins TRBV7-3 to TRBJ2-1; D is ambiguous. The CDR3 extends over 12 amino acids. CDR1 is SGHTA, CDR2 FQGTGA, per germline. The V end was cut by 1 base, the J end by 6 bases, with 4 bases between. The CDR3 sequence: CASSLSGNEQFF. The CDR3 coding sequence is TGTGCCAGCAGCTTAAGCGGCAATGAGCAGTTCTTC. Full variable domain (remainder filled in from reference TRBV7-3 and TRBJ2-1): GAGVSQTPSNKVTEKGKYVELRCDPISGHTALYWYRQSLGQGPEFLIYFQGTGAADDSGLPNDRFFAVRPEGSVSTLKIQRTERGDSAVYLCASSLSGNEQFFGPGTRLTVL.

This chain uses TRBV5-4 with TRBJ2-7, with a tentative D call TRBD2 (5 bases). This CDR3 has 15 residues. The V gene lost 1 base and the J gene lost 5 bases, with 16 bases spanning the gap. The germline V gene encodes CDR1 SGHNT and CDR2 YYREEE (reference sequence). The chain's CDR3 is CASSLYSVSPNEQYF. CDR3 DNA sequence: TGTGCCAGCAGCTTGTATAGCGTTAGCCCGAACGAGCAGTACTTC.

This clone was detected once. The CDR3 DNA sequence: TGCGCCAGCAGCTTGGGGAGCGCCAGCAAAGAGACCCAGTACTTC. It yields the protein CASSLGSASKETQYF. The rearrangement links TRBV5-1 to TRBJ2-5; the D is unclear. This CDR3 contains 15 residues. Germline CDR1 is SGHRS and CDR2 is YFSETQ. V was pared by 0 bases and J by 3 bases, with 12 bases between.

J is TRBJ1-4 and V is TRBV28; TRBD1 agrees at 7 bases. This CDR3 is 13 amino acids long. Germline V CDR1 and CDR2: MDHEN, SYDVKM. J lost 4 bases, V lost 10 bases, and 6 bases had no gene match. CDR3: CATKTGYNEKLFF. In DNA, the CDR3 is TGTGCCACCAAGACAGGGTATAATGAAAAACTGTTTTTT. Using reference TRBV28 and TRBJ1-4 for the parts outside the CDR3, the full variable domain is DVKVTQSSRYLVKRTGEKVFLECVQDMDHENMFWYRQDPGLGLRLIYFSYDVKMKEKGDIPEGYSVSREKKERFSLILESASTNQTSMYLCATKTGYNEKLFFGSGTQLSVL.

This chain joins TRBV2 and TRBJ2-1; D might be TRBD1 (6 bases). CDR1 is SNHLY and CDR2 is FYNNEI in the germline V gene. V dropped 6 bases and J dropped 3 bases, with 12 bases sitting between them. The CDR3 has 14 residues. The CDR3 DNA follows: TGTGCCAGCAGCCCTGGACAGAACTACAATGAGCAGTTCTTC. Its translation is CASSPGQNYNEQFF.

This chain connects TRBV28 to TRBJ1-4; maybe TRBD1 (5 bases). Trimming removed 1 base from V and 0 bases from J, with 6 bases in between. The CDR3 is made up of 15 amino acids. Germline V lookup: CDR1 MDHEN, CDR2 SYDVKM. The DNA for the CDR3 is TGTGCCAGCAGTTTATCGGGGGCAACTAATGAAAAACTGTTTTTT. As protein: CASSLSGATNEKLFF. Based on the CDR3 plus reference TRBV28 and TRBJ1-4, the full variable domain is DVKVTQSSRYLVKRTGEKVFLECVQDMDHENMFWYRQDPGLGLRLIYFSYDVKMKEKGDIPEGYSVSREKKERFSLILESASTNQTSMYLCASSLSGATNEKLFFGSGTQLSVL.

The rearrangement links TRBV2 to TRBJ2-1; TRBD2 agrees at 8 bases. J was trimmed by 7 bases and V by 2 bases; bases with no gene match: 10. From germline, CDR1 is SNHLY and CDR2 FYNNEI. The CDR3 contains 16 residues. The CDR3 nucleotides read TGTGCCAGCAGTGAATTTCCGGGAGGGCCGGGAAATGAGCAGTTCTTC. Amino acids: CASSEFPGGPGNEQFF.

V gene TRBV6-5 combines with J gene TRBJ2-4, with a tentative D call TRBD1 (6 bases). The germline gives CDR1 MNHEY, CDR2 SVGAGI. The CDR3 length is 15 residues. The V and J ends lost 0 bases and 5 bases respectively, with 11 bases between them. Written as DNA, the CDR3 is TGTGCCAGCAGTTACTCGAATGGGGGCGAAAACATTCAGTACTTC. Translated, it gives CASSYSNGGENIQYF.

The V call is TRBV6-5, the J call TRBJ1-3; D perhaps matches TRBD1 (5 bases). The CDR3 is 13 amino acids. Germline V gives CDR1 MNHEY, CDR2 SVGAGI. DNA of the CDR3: TGTGCAAGTGGGGCACTTTCTGGAAACACCATATATTTT. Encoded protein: CASGALSGNTIYF.

CDR3 bases: TGTGCCACCAGCAGGACTCATAGCGGGACCAACTACGAGCAGTACTTC. This encodes CATSRTHSGTNYEQYF. The chain joins TRBV15 to TRBJ2-7, with 8 bases matching TRBD2. The CDR3 loop spans 16 amino acids. With V trimmed by 3 bases and J by 3 bases, 10 bases remained unmatched. Germline loops: CDR1 LNHNV, CDR2 YYDKDF (reference sequence). The full variable domain, completed using reference TRBV15 and TRBJ2-7, is DAMVIQNPRYQVTQFGKPVTLSCSQTLNHNVMYWYQQKSSQAPKLLFHYYDKDFNNEADTPDNFQSRRPNTSFCFLDIRSPGLGDTAMYLCATSRTHSGTNYEQYFGPGTRLTVT.

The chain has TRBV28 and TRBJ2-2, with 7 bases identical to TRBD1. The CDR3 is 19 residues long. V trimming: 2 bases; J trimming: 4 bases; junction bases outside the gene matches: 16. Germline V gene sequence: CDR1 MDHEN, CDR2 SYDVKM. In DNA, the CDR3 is TGTGCCAGCAGTTTAGGGCTCAACACCGGGACAGAGTTCACCGGGGAGCTGTTTTTT. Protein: CASSLGLNTGTEFTGELFF.

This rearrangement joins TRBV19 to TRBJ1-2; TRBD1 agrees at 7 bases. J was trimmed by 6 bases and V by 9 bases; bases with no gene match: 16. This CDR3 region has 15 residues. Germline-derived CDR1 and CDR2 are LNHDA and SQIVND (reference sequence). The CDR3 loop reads CASSFTQGGADGYTF. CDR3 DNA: TGTGCCAGCTCCTTTACCCAAGGGGGCGCGGATGGCTACACCTTC.